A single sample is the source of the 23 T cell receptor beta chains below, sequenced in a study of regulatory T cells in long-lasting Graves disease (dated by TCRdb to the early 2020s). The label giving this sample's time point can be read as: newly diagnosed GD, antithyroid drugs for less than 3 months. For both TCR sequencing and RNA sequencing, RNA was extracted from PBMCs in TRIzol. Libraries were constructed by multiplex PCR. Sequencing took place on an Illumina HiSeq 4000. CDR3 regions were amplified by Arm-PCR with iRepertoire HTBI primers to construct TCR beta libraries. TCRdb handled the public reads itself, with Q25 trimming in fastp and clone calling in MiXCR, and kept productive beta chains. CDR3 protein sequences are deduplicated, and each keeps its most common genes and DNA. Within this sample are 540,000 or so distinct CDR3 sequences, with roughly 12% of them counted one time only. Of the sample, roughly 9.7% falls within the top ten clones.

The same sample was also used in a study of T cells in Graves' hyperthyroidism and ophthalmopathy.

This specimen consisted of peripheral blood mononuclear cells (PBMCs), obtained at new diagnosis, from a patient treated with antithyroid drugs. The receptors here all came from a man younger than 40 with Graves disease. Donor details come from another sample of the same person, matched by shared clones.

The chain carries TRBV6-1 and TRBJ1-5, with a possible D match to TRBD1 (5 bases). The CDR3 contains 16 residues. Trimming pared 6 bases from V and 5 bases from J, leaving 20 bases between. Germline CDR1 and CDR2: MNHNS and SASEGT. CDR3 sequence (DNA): TGTGCCAGCAGACAGCGGGACCACCTAGGGGATCAGCCCCAGCATTTT. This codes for CASRQRDHLGDQPQHF.

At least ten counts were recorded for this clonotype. The CDR3, as DNA: TGTGCCAGCAGCCATTGGTTATCAGGGCTCGGAGAGACCCAGTACTTC. It yields the protein CASSHWLSGLGETQYF. The chain employs TRBV16 and TRBJ2-5, with D possibly matching TRBD1 (5 bases). Trimming cost V 3 bases and J 4 bases, with 18 bases left between them. In germline, CDR1 is KGHSY, CDR2 FQNENV. The CDR3 has 16 residues.

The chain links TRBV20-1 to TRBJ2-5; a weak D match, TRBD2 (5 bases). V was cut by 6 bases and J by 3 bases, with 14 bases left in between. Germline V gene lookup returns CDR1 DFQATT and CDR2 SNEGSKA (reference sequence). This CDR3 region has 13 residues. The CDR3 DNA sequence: TGCAGTGCCCGGGGAGAATCTGAAGAGACCCAGTACTTC. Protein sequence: CSARGESEETQYF.

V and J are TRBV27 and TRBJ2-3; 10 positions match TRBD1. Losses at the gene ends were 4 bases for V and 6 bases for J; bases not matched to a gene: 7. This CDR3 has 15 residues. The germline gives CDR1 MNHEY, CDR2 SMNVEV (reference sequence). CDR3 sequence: CASSYGTGAGDTQYF. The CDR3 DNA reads TGTGCCAGCAGTTACGGGACAGGGGCGGGTGATACGCAGTATTTT.

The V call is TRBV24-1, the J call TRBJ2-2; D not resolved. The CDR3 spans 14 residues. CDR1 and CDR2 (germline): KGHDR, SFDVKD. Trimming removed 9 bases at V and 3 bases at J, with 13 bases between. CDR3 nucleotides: TGTGCCACCGGTAGCTTGGCAGACACCGGGGAGCTGTTTTTT. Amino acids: CATGSLADTGELFF.

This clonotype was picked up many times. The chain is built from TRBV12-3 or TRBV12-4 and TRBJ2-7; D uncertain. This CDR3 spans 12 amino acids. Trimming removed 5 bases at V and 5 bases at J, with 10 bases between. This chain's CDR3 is CASSNGPDEQYF. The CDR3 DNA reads TGTGCCAGCAGTAACGGGCCTGACGAGCAGTACTTC.

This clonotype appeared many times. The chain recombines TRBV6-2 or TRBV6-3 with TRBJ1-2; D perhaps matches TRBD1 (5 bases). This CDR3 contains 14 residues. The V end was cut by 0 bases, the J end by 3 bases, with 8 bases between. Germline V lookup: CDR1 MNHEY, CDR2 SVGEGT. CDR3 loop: CASSYSRQYYGYTF. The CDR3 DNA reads TGTGCCAGCAGTTACTCCAGACAGTACTATGGCTACACCTTC.

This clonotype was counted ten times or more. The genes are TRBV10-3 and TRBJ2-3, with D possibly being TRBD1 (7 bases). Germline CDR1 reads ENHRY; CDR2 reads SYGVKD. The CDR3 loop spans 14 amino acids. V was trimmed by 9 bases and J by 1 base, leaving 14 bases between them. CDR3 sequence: CAIFQGGGTDTQYF. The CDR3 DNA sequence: TGTGCCATTTTTCAGGGGGGCGGCACAGATACGCAGTATTTT.

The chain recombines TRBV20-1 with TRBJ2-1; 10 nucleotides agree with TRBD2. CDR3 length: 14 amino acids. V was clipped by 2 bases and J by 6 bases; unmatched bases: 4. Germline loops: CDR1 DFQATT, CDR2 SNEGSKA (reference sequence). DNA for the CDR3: TGCAGTGCTAGACTAGCGGGAGATTTCAATGAGCAGTTCTTC. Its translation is CSARLAGDFNEQFF.

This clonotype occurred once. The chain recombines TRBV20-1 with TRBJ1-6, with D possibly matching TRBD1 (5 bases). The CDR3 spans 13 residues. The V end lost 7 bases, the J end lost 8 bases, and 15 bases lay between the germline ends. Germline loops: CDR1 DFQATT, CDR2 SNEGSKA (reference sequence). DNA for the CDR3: TGCAGTGTAAGGGGCAGATACTATTCACCCCTCCACTTT. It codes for CSVRGRYYSPLHF.

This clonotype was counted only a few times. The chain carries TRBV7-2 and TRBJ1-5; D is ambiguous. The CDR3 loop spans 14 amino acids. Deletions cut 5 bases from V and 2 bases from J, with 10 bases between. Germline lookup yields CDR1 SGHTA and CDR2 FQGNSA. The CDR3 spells CASSPIGGNQPQHF. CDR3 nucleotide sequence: TGTGCCAGCAGCCCCATCGGGGGCAATCAGCCCCAGCATTTT.

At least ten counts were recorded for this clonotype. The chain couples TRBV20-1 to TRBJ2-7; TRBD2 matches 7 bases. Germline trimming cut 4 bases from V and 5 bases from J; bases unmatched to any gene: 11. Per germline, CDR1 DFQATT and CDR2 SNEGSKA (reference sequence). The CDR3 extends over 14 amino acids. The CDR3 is CSATEGSGLDEQYF. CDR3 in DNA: TGCAGTGCTACGGAGGGTAGCGGGCTGGACGAGCAGTACTTC.

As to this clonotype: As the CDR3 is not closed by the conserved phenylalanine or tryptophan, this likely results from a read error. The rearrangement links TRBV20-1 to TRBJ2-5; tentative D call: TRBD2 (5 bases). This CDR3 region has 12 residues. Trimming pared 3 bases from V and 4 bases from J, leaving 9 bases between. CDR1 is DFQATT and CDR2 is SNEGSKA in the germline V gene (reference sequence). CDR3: CSASVAGETQYS. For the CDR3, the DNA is TGCAGTGCTAGTGTGGCGGGAGAGACCCAGTACTCC.

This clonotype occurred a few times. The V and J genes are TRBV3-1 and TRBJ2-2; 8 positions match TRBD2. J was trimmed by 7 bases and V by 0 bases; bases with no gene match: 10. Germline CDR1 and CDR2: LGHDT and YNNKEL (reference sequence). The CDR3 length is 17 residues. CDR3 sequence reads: CASSQDRPSGSIGELFF. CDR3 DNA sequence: TGTGCCAGCAGCCAAGATAGGCCCAGCGGGAGTATCGGGGAGCTGTTTTTT.

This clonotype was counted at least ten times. CDR3 sequence (DNA): TGCAGCGTGTTAAAAGAGGAGGACAGTTCGAGCAGCTCTGGGGCCAACGTCCTGACTTTC. Encoded protein: CSVLKEEDSSSSSGANVLTF. The chain has TRBV29-1 and TRBJ2-6, with D tentatively TRBD1 (6 bases). V lost 6 bases and J lost 0, with 27 bases in between. This CDR3 contains 20 residues. CDR1 and CDR2 (germline): SQVTM, ANQGSEA.

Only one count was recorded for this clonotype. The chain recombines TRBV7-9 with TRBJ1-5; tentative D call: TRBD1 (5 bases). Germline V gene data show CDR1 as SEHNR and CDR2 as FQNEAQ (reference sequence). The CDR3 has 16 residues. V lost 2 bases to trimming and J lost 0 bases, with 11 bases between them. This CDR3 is CASSLSGWSSNQPQHF. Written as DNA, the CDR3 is TGTGCCAGCAGCTTATCAGGGTGGAGTAGCAATCAGCCCCAGCATTTT.

CDR3 sequence: CASSLVGLNEQFF. The CDR3 DNA reads as TGTGCCAGCAGCTTGGTTGGACTCAATGAGCAGTTCTTC. This rearrangement joins TRBV11-2 to TRBJ2-1; D may be TRBD2 (5 bases). Deletions cut 3 bases from V and 6 bases from J, with 9 bases between. From germline, CDR1 is SGHAT and CDR2 FQNNGV. The length of the CDR3 is 13 residues.

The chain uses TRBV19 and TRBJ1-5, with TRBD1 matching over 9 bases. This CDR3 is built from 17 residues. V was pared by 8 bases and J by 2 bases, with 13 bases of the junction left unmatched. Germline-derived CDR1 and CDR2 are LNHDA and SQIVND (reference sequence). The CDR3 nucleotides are TGTGCCAGTTCGGACAGGGGTGGGGGTGGCGGCAATCAGCCCCAGCATTTT. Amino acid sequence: CASSDRGGGGGNQPQHF.

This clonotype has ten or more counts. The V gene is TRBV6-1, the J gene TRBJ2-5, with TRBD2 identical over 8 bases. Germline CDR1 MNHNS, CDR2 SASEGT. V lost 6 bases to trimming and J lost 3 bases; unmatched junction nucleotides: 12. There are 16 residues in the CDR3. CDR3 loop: CASSVRWAGGEETQYF. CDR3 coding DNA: TGTGCCAGCAGCGTCCGTTGGGCGGGAGGAGAAGAGACCCAGTACTTC.

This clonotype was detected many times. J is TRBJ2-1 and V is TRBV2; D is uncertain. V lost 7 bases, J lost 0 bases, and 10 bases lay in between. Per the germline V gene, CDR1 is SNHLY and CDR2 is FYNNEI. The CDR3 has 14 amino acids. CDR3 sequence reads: CASKEISSYNEQFF. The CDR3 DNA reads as TGTGCCAGCAAGGAGATCAGCTCCTACAATGAGCAGTTCTTC.

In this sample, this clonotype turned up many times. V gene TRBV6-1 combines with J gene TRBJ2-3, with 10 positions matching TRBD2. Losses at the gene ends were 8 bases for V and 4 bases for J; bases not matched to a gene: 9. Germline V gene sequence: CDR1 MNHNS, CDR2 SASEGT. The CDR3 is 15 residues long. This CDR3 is CASGLSGRASDTQYF. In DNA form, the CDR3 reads TGTGCCAGCGGGTTAAGCGGGAGGGCCTCAGATACGCAGTATTTT.

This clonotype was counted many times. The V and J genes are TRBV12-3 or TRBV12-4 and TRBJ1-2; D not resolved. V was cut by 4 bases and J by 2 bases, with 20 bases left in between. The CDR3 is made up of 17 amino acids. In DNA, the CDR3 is TGTGCCAGCAGTTCGACGCAGTTTCTACAGAGAAACTATGGCTACACCTTC. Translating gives CASSSTQFLQRNYGYTF.

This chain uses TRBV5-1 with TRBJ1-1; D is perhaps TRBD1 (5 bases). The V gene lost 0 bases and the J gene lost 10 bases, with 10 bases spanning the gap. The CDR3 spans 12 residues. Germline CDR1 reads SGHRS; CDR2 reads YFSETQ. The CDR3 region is CASSLAGNGAFF. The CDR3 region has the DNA TGCGCCAGCAGCTTGGCAGGGAACGGAGCTTTCTTT.